This paragraph reports one TCR beta chain. Its antigen specificity is not known. No base-level quality is on record; no much larger clone is a single base apart. The sample belongs to a study of T cells after yellow fever vaccination (dated by TCRdb to the late 2010s). Notes on the research overall: Libraries from fractions with low cell numbers were prepared with the SMART-Seq v4 Ultra Low Input RNA kit. Blood samples were taken at several timepoints before and after primary and secondary immunization, and bulk PBMC replicates and cell subsets were isolated. Two healthy male donors, one aged 18 to 30 and one aged 30 to 40 years, were included in the cohort. To follow T-cell clones before and after primary and booster YFV17D yellow fever vaccination, bulk TCR alpha and beta repertoires were sequenced over time.

The sample's treatment or condition label, in plain terms: live attenuated yellow fever vaccine strain. At each blood-draw timepoint, two biological replicates of bulk PBMCs were collected. A standard Ficoll-Paque protocol was used to isolate PBMCs from peripheral blood. TriZol was used to extract RNA from bulk PBMCs, from CD4 and CD8 fractions, and from dextramer-positive and dextramer-negative fractions. The reads were generated on an Illumina NovaSeq 6000. TCR cDNA was synthesized by 5'RACE template switching, which introduced a universal primer site and unique molecular identifiers. Priming for cDNA synthesis came from both the TCR alpha and TCR beta constant segments. Library amplification used two PCR steps, and the second PCR step added sample barcodes and sequencing adapters. Libraries were sequenced on Illumina HiSeq 2500 (2x100 bp) or NovaSeq (2x150 bp). Per the source publication's procedure: MIGEC was used to demultiplex reads and collapse the reads into UMI consensus sequences, and MiXCR was used for V(D)J alignment. Using edgeR on replicate PBMC samples, clonotypes were called vaccine-responding if FDR was below 0.01 and the log2 fold change was above 5 up to day 15. CD4 or CD8 identity was assigned to each bulk clonotype according to whether the clonotype was present at higher abundance in the sequenced CD4 repertoire or the sequenced CD8 repertoire. TCRdb itself trimmed the public reads at Q25 with fastp, ran MiXCR and retained productive beta chains. Rows are unified per CDR3 protein, each entry keeping the most common DNA and genes. TCRdb, rather than the study authors, made the V and J calls. Counted in this sample were 400,000 to 450,000 distinct CDR3 sequences; roughly 20% of them appeared once. The ten largest clonotypes hold over 15% of the sample.

The full study reports these points: Compared with the primary T-cell response, the secondary T-cell response was faster but weaker, reaching its peak on day 5 rather than on day 15. Computational filtering was required because FACS-sorted repertoires could contain abundant contaminating clonotypes from the bulk population. Because only a couple of donors were included in the study, the extent to which the findings can be generalized is limited. A small fraction of clonotypes appeared in both the CD4 and CD8 compartments, likely as a result of convergent recombination. Most clones expanded after primary vaccination were re-detected after the booster (96% of CD4 and around 88% of CD8), suggesting broad memory maintenance.

V is reduced by 0 bases and J by 0 bases, leaving a spacing of 8 bases between them. CDR1 DFQATT and CDR2 SNEGSKA were looked up in the germline V gene (reference sequence). The CDR3 goes from the cysteine to the phenylalanine over 14 residues. The sequence is cut down to CDR3 DNA, 42 bases in frame from base 1. The origin of this receptor is a man aged 18 to 35 who received the YFV17D yellow fever vaccine. The receptor chain draws on TRBV20-1 and TRBJ1-2; no D gene can be assigned with confidence. Sequenced here: PBMCs, sampled before the yellow fever booster vaccination. The DNA sequence reads TGCAGTGCTAGAGATACGGGAACTAACTATGGCTACACCTTC. Translated, it gives CSARDTGTNYGYTF.